Presented here are 21 T cell receptor beta chains from one specimen sequenced in a study of blood T cell repertoires in COVID-19. Data came from immunoSEQ multiplex PCR; TCRdb stores just in-frame clones and leaves some out. The sample has some 100,000 clones, about nine tenths seen once. Material for sequencing was peripheral blood. All receptors derive from a woman in her 70s with acute or convalescent COVID-19.

The J gene is TRBJ2-1, the V gene TRBV28; 14 bases are shared with TRBD2. This CDR3 region has 13 residues. Looked up from germline, CDR1 is MDHEN and CDR2 is SYDVKM. V shed 9 bases and J 8 bases; nucleotides not matched to a gene: 3. The CDR3 sequence is CARGLAGVHEQFF. As DNA, the CDR3 is TGTGCCAGGGGACTAGCGGGAGTTCATGAGCAGTTCTTC.

J is TRBJ2-1 and V is TRBV19; TRBD2 aligns across 7 bases. The CDR3 runs to 14 residues. CDR1 and CDR2 (germline): LNHDA, SQIVND (reference sequence). The ends lost 2 bases at V and 8 bases at J; junction bases unmatched: 6. The DNA of the CDR3 is TGTGCCAGTAGTATAACGTTCGGGGGGTATGAGCAGTTCTTC. This sequence encodes CASSITFGGYEQFF. Full variable domain (missing parts from reference TRBV19 and TRBJ2-1): DGGITQSPKYLFRKEGQNVTLSCEQNLNHDAMYWYRQDPGQGLRLIYYSQIVNDFQKGDIAEGYSVSREKKESFPLTVTSAQKNPTAFYLCASSITFGGYEQFFGPGTRLTVL.

This clone appeared a few times. V gene TRBV2 combines with J gene TRBJ1-5; tentatively, D is TRBD1 (5 bases). The CDR3 contains 15 residues. Per germline, CDR1 SNHLY and CDR2 FYNNEI. V lost 6 bases and J lost 0, with 12 bases in between. CDR3 protein: CASSPTVDSNQPQHF. DNA of the CDR3: TGTGCCAGCAGCCCGACAGTCGATAGCAATCAGCCCCAGCATTTT.

V usage is TRBV13 and J usage is TRBJ1-5, with 7 bases identical to TRBD1. In germline, CDR1 is PRHDT, CDR2 FYEKMQ (reference sequence). There are 17 residues in the CDR3. The trim removed 5 bases at V and 7 bases at J, leaving 17 bases unmatched. The CDR3 reads CASSRATTGTVQQPQHF. The DNA for the CDR3 is TGTGCCAGCAGCCGAGCTACTACCGGGACAGTCCAACAGCCCCAGCATTTT.

This clone was counted between two and nine times. The V call is TRBV19, the J call TRBJ1-6, with 9 positions matching TRBD1. The CDR3 runs 17 residues. The V segment lost 3 bases and the J segment 10 bases; nucleotides outside the gene matches: 13. CDR1 and CDR2 from the germline V gene are LNHDA and SQIVND (reference sequence). The CDR3 sequence is CASSIVSGTGRRSPLHF. CDR3 DNA sequence: TGTGCCAGTAGTATTGTCTCCGGGACAGGGAGGAGGTCACCCCTCCACTTT.

This clone is a singleton in its sample. The chain has TRBV28 and TRBJ2-7; 9 bases align to TRBD2. V dropped 8 bases and J dropped 0; count of bases not matched to a gene: 5. Germline CDR1 reads MDHEN; CDR2 reads SYDVKM. This CDR3 has 14 amino acids. The CDR3 reads CASEKLAGSYEQYF. The CDR3 nucleotides are TGTGCCAGCGAAAAACTAGCGGGCTCCTACGAGCAGTACTTC. Full variable domain (missing parts from reference TRBV28 and TRBJ2-7): DVKVTQSSRYLVKRTGEKVFLECVQDMDHENMFWYRQDPGLGLRLIYFSYDVKMKEKGDIPEGYSVSREKKERFSLILESASTNQTSMYLCASEKLAGSYEQYFGPGTRLTVT.

The chain links TRBV30 to TRBJ1-5, with D tentatively TRBD1 (5 bases). Germline CDR1 reads GTSNPN; CDR2 reads SVGIG (reference sequence). The CDR3 has 14 amino acids. V lost 0 bases and J lost 4, with 10 bases in between. The DNA for the CDR3 is TGTGCCTGGAGTGTATCGGCAGGGAATCAGCCCCAGCATTTT. Translation: CAWSVSAGNQPQHF.

V usage is TRBV5-4 and J usage is TRBJ1-4, with D possibly being TRBD1 (6 bases). Per the germline V gene, CDR1 is SGHNT and CDR2 is YYREEE (reference sequence). V was trimmed by 0 bases and J by 8 bases, leaving 17 bases between them. This CDR3 comprises 16 residues. CDR3 residues: CASSLAPRGAQEKLFF. The CDR3 nucleotides are TGTGCCAGCAGCTTGGCTCCCCGGGGGGCGCAGGAAAAACTGTTTTTT.

The V call is TRBV6-5, the J call TRBJ1-6; D remains ambiguous. V was trimmed by 8 bases and J by 0 bases, leaving 11 bases between them. The V gene's germline CDR1 is MNHEY and CDR2 SVGAGI. This CDR3 spans 15 amino acids. As DNA, the CDR3 is TGTGCCAGCGGAATGAGGGTCTCCTATAATTCACCCCTCCACTTT. This translates into CASGMRVSYNSPLHF.

The chain joins TRBV5-1 to TRBJ2-1, with D maybe TRBD2 (5 bases). This CDR3 comprises 15 residues. The germline gives CDR1 SGHRS, CDR2 YFSETQ. Trimming cost V 4 bases and J 7 bases, with 18 bases left between them. CDR3 DNA sequence: TGCGCCAGCAGCCTCGACGGTGGGAGAGCGAATGAGCAGTTCTTC. Protein product: CASSLDGGRANEQFF. The variable domain in full, with the rest retrieved from reference TRBV5-1 and TRBJ2-1, is KAGVTQTPRYLIKTRGQQVTLSCSPISGHRSVSWYQQTPGQGLQFLFEYFSETQRNKGNFPGRFSGRQFSNSRSEMNVSTLELGDSALYLCASSLDGGRANEQFFGPGTRLTVL.

The V call is TRBV3-1 (or the pseudogene TRBV3-2), the J call TRBJ2-4; D gene uncertain. Per the germline V gene, CDR1 is LGHDT and CDR2 is YNNKEL (reference sequence). CDR3 length: 12 residues. V was clipped by 1 base and J by 15 bases, with 13 bases between them. This CDR3 is CASSQGAPSVYF. DNA for the CDR3: TGTGCCAGCAGCCAAGGGGCCCCCTCCGTGTACTTC.

The chain joins TRBV6-1 to TRBJ1-5, with unresolved D. V was clipped by 0 bases and J by 0 bases, with 12 bases between them. This CDR3 contains 17 residues. Germline V CDR1 and CDR2: MNHNS, SASEGT. CDR3 region: CASSEAAAVNSNQPQHF. The CDR3 DNA is TGTGCCAGCAGTGAAGCCGCGGCAGTCAATAGCAATCAGCCCCAGCATTTT.

The chain links TRBV18 to TRBJ1-3, with D possibly TRBD1 on 6 matching bases. V lost 6 bases to trimming and J lost 5 bases, with 14 bases between them. CDR1 KGHSH and CDR2 LQKENI come from the germline V gene. The CDR3 runs to 14 residues. The CDR3 sequence is CASSLTGSRNTIYF. CDR3 sequence (DNA): TGTGCCAGCTCTTTGACAGGCTCGAGAAACACCATATATTTT.

For the CDR3, the DNA is TGTGCCAGCAGCTTAACGTCAGGCTTGGGTGAGCAGTACTTC. Protein product: CASSLTSGLGEQYF. The chain carries TRBV3-1 (or the pseudogene TRBV3-2) and TRBJ2-7; no clear D. The CDR3 is 14 residues long. V was clipped by 5 bases and J by 7 bases, with 18 bases between them. Germline CDR1 and CDR2: LGHDT and YNNKEL (reference sequence).

CDR3 amino acids: CASSELEPIPSGYTF. For the CDR3, the DNA is TGTGCCAGCAGTGAACTAGAGCCGATTCCGTCCGGCTACACCTTC. The V and J genes are TRBV6-1 and TRBJ1-2; D gene unclear. The V gene lost 2 bases and the J gene lost 8 bases, with 18 bases spanning the gap. This CDR3 spans 15 amino acids. Germline lookup yields CDR1 MNHNS and CDR2 SASEGT.

V is TRBV28 and J is TRBJ2-3; the D gene is possibly TRBD2 (6 bases). Trimming removed 7 bases at V and 1 base at J, with 15 bases between. CDR1 MDHEN and CDR2 SYDVKM come from the germline V gene. This CDR3 spans 15 amino acids. The CDR3 spells CASIGGGVGTDTQYF. For the CDR3, the DNA is TGTGCCAGCATAGGAGGAGGGGTCGGCACAGATACGCAGTATTTT. The full variable domain, completed using reference TRBV28 and TRBJ2-3, is DVKVTQSSRYLVKRTGEKVFLECVQDMDHENMFWYRQDPGLGLRLIYFSYDVKMKEKGDIPEGYSVSREKKERFSLILESASTNQTSMYLCASIGGGVGTDTQYFGPGTRLTVL.

V gene TRBV5-4 combines with J gene TRBJ2-5, with 10 nucleotides matching TRBD2. J was trimmed by 1 base and V by 0 bases; bases with no gene match: 3. Looked up from germline, CDR1 is SGHNT and CDR2 is YYREEE (reference sequence). The CDR3 is 16 residues long. CDR3 protein: CASSLVSGGPQETQYF. The CDR3 DNA is TGTGCCAGCAGCTTGGTTAGCGGGGGGCCCCAAGAGACCCAGTACTTC.

This sequence joins TRBV10-3 and TRBJ2-1; 11 bases map to TRBD2. The CDR3 runs to 16 residues. Germline-derived CDR1 and CDR2 are ENHRY and SYGVKD. With 0 bases clipped from V and 4 bases from J, the junction kept 2 bases outside the gene matches. The CDR3 sequence is CAISESTSGAYNEQFF. The CDR3, as DNA: TGTGCCATCAGTGAGTCGACTAGCGGGGCGTACAATGAGCAGTTCTTC.

V and J are TRBV24-1 and TRBJ1-3; D possibly corresponds to TRBD1 (5 bases). The V and J ends lost 4 bases and 0 bases respectively, with 9 bases between them. Per the germline V gene, CDR1 is KGHDR and CDR2 is SFDVKD. CDR3 length: 15 residues. The CDR3 DNA follows: TGTGCCACCAGTGAGGGGGGTGTCTCTGGAAACACCATATATTTT. Its translation is CATSEGGVSGNTIYF.

The chain carries TRBV24-1 and TRBJ2-5; 8 bases line up with TRBD2. Germline CDR1 KGHDR, CDR2 SFDVKD. The CDR3 contains 15 residues. Unmatched junction bases numbered 9, after V lost 6 bases and J lost 4 bases. In DNA, the CDR3 is TGTGCCACCAGTCCCACCGGGGGGGGTCCAGAGACCCAGTACTTC. Translation: CATSPTGGGPETQYF.

V usage is TRBV19 and J usage is TRBJ2-2; a possible D gene is TRBD2 (6 bases). Trimming left V 1 base short and J 5 bases short, with 11 bases between. The CDR3 extends over 15 amino acids. Germline CDR1 is LNHDA and CDR2 is SQIVND (reference sequence). The CDR3: CASSIAGVETGELFF. DNA of the CDR3: TGTGCCAGTAGTATAGCGGGAGTAGAAACCGGGGAGCTGTTTTTT.